Listed below are T cell receptor beta chains from one sample, sequenced in a study of post-analysis software for immune sequencing data. TCRdb redid the calling of the PCR reads with MiXCR, one entry per CDR3 protein. The sample contains approximately 690,000 distinct CDR3 sequences, 55% to 70% of which appear only once. Material: blood. Receptors originate from a girl aged 2-15 years with multiple sclerosis. The CDR3 runs from the conserved cysteine through the conserved F or W. Fields, in order: J gene, V gene, clone size, D gene, CDR3 DNA, CDR3 protein. The D gene is left open where the match is weak. Only part of the rows carry a size: once, few, many, or a class if the clone is expanded.

J gene: TRBJ2-7
V gene: TRBV10-2
clone size: NA
D gene: NA
CDR3 DNA: TGCGCCAGCAGGCCCGCGGGATTTGAGGACGAGCAGTACTTC
CDR3 protein: CASRPAGFEDEQYF

J gene: TRBJ2-7
V gene: TRBV5-5
clone size: NA
D gene: NA
CDR3 DNA: TGTGCCAGCAACCTCTTGGACAGCCACTACGAGCAGTACTTC
CDR3 protein: CASNLLDSHYEQYF

J gene: TRBJ1-4
V gene: TRBV12-3/TRBV12-4
clone size: NA
D gene: NA
CDR3 DNA: TGTGCCAGCAGGGCCGGGATTAATGAAAAACTGTTTTTT
CDR3 protein: CASRAGINEKLFF

J gene: TRBJ1-2
V gene: TRBV29-1
clone size: NA
D gene: TRBD1
CDR3 DNA: TGCAGCGTGGCCCTGACAGGGCATGGCTACACCTTC
CDR3 protein: CSVALTGHGYTF

J gene: TRBJ2-1
V gene: TRBV2
clone size: few
D gene: TRBD1
CDR3 DNA: TGTGCCAGCAATAGACAGGGGAGCTCCTACAATGAGCAGTTCTTC
CDR3 protein: CASNRQGSSYNEQFF

J gene: TRBJ2-7
V gene: TRBV11-2
clone size: NA
D gene: TRBD1
CDR3 DNA: TGTGCCAGCAGCCTAAGCCGGACAGGGGGAGAGCAGTACTTC
CDR3 protein: CASSLSRTGGEQYF

J gene: TRBJ1-5
V gene: TRBV10-2
clone size: NA
D gene: NA
CDR3 DNA: TGCGCCAGCAGTGAGTTTCAGTCAGGTAATAGCAATCAGCCCCAGCATTTT
CDR3 protein: CASSEFQSGNSNQPQHF

J gene: TRBJ2-1
V gene: TRBV12-3/TRBV12-4
clone size: NA
D gene: NA
CDR3 DNA: TGTGCCAGCAGCCTGACTAGATTTGAGCAGTTCTTC
CDR3 protein: CASSLTRFEQFF

J gene: TRBJ2-6
V gene: TRBV19
clone size: NA
D gene: NA
CDR3 DNA: TGTGCCAGTAGACCGATGGAGTCCGGGGCCAACGTCCTGACTTTC
CDR3 protein: CASRPMESGANVLTF

J gene: TRBJ2-1
V gene: TRBV2
clone size: NA
D gene: TRBD2
CDR3 DNA: TGTGCCAGCAGCCACCCCGGGGGGAGAGGGGATGAGCAGTTCTTC
CDR3 protein: CASSHPGGRGDEQFF

J gene: TRBJ2-6
V gene: TRBV12-3/TRBV12-4
clone size: NA
D gene: TRBD1
CDR3 DNA: TGTGCCAGCAGTAAGGACAGGGGGTCGGGGGCCAACGTCCTGACTTTC
CDR3 protein: CASSKDRGSGANVLTF

J gene: TRBJ1-4
V gene: TRBV2
clone size: NA
D gene: NA
CDR3 DNA: TGTGCCAGCCGACTGCCGGAGGGGGTTAAACTGTTTTTT
CDR3 protein: CASRLPEGVKLFF

J gene: TRBJ2-7
V gene: TRBV5-1
clone size: NA
D gene: NA
CDR3 DNA: TGCGCCAGCAGTCCCGAAAATTCCTACGAGCAGTACTTC
CDR3 protein: CASSPENSYEQYF

J gene: TRBJ2-3
V gene: TRBV12-3/TRBV12-4
clone size: NA
D gene: NA
CDR3 DNA: TGTGCCAGCAGTTTAAGGGACTTACTCACAGATACGCAGTATTTT
CDR3 protein: CASSLRDLLTDTQYF

J gene: TRBJ2-5
V gene: TRBV5-1
clone size: few
D gene: TRBD2
CDR3 DNA: TGCGCCAGCAGCCTAGGACCTAGCGGAAACCAAGAGACCCAGTACTTC
CDR3 protein: CASSLGPSGNQETQYF